The rows below give T cell receptor beta chains drawn from one sample of a study of identical twins. TCRdb itself ran the 5' RACE reads through MiXCR, one entry per CDR3 protein. This sample has about 530,000 distinct CDR3 sequences, with approximately 20% found just once. These same data were also listed under a study on yellow fever vaccine responses in identical twins.

The material sequenced was CD4+ T cells sorted from blood. These receptors all come from a young woman in good health. The CDR3 runs from the conserved cysteine through the conserved F or W. D genes are given only for firm matches. Size tells how often a clone was seen (once, few, many) or the class of an expanded clone, and some rows leave it out.

>.|few|TRBJ1-1|TRBV12-3/TRBV12-4
TGTGCCAGCAGCACTCAGCCAGGGTTGGGGAGGGCTTTCTTT
CASSTQPGLGRAFF
>.|few|TRBJ1-1|TRBV2
TGTGCCAGCAAAAGGGAAGGGGGGACTGAAGCTTTCTTT
CASKREGGTEAFF
>TRBD1|few|TRBJ2-7|TRBV12-3/TRBV12-4
TGTGCCAGCAGTCCGAAAGGGGACAGGGGGCGCGAGCAGTACTTC
CASSPKGDRGREQYF
>.|.|TRBJ2-2|TRBV20-1
TGCAGTGCTAGACCACGGGTAGGGCACACCGGGGAGCTGTTTTTT
CSARPRVGHTGELFF
>.|.|TRBJ2-5|TRBV2
TGTGCCAGCAGTGTGGGCCTCGCCCCCTTAGAGACCCAGTACTTC
CASSVGLAPLETQYF
>.|few|TRBJ2-3|TRBV12-3/TRBV12-4
TGTGCCAGCAGTTTAATCCTGGATACGCAGTATTTT
CASSLILDTQYF
>TRBD2|.|TRBJ2-3|TRBV20-1
TGCAGTGCTCCCCGGACTAGCGGCGCAGATACGCAGTATTTT
CSAPRTSGADTQYF
>TRBD2|few|TRBJ2-7|TRBV15
TGTGCCACAAGCCCTGGACTAGCGGGAGCCTACGAGCAGTACTTC
CATSPGLAGAYEQYF
>.|.|TRBJ2-7|TRBV28
TGTGCCAGCAGTTTTGTAGCGGCCAATTACGAGCAGTACTTC
CASSFVAANYEQYF
>.|few|TRBJ1-3|TRBV9
TGTGCCAGCAGGGCTACAGACTCTGGAAACACCATATATTTT
CASRATDSGNTIYF
>TRBD2|.|TRBJ2-1|TRBV5-1
TGCGCCAGCAGCTTGGGATATAGCGGGAGTGGGGATGAGCAGTTCTTC
CASSLGYSGSGDEQFF
>.|.|TRBJ2-1|TRBV19
TGTGCCAGTAGTACCCCCTCGGTTGGCGGTGAGCAGTTCTTC
CASSTPSVGGEQFF
>.|many|TRBJ2-3|TRBV12-3/TRBV12-4
TGTGCCAGCAGTTCAGCGGTTTATGGCACAGATACGCAGTATTTT
CASSSAVYGTDTQYF
>.|few|TRBJ2-2|TRBV28
TGTGCCAGCAGTTTATTGGGAAGCGGGGAGCTGTTTTTT
CASSLLGSGELFF
>.|.|TRBJ2-1|TRBV7-9
TGTGCCAGCAGCTTTAATAGGGGGGAGCAGTTCTTC
CASSFNRGEQFF
>.|.|TRBJ2-1|TRBV7-6
TGTGCCAGCAGCAATATAGGGGAGAATGAGCAGTTCTTC
CASSNIGENEQFF
>TRBD2|.|TRBJ2-3|TRBV24-1
TGTGCCACCAGTAAACTAGCGGGAGGGGCAGATACGCAGTATTTT
CATSKLAGGADTQYF
>.|.|TRBJ2-1|TRBV5-4
TGTGCCAGCAGCCGGCAACAGAAATACAATGAGCAGTTCTTC
CASSRQQKYNEQFF
>.|.|TRBJ1-3|TRBV7-9
TGTGCCAGCACCCTGGGGCAGCCGAACTCTGGAAACACCATATATTTT
CASTLGQPNSGNTIYF
>TRBD1|.|TRBJ2-7|TRBV6-1
TGTGCCAGCAGGCGAACTCCCCGGGACAGCCTCTACGAGCAGTACTTC
CASRRTPRDSLYEQYF
>TRBD1|few|TRBJ1-5|TRBV6-1
TGTGCCAGCAGTGCAAAGGGACAGGGATTTGCATATAGCAATCAGCCCCAGCATTTT
CASSAKGQGFAYSNQPQHF
>TRBD1|.|TRBJ2-5|TRBV13
TGTGCCAGCAGCTCAAGGACAGGGGTTGTGACCCAGTACTTC
CASSSRTGVVTQYF
>TRBD1|.|TRBJ1-1|TRBV5-1
TGCGCCAGCAGAATGACAGGGGTTGGTACTGAAGCTTTCTTT
CASRMTGVGTEAFF
>.|.|TRBJ1-2|TRBV5-1
TGCGCCAGCAGCCTGGTAGGGGGTGAAGGCTACACCTTC
CASSLVGGEGYTF